The 23 T cell receptor beta chains presented below share a single source sample, sequenced in a study of cytomegalovirus exposure and HLA in healthy donors. A multiplex PCR was run with 60 Vbeta primers and 13 Jbeta primers. Produced via immunoSEQ multiplex PCR; TCRdb's table is partial and in-frame only. This sample has some 190,000 clones, with about 77% found just once. The specimen was PBMCs. These receptors all come from a female donor in good health and CMV-seronegative.

The chain links TRBV29-1 to TRBJ1-2; 7 nucleotides align to TRBD1. The CDR3 is 13 amino acids. The ends lost 5 bases at V and 5 bases at J; junction bases unmatched: 8. Germline V gene sequence: CDR1 SQVTM, CDR2 ANQGSEA. DNA for the CDR3: TGCAGCGTTCGACAGGGTGAAGGGTATGGCTACACCTTC. Translated: CSVRQGEGYGYTF. Drawing the rest from reference TRBV29-1 and TRBJ1-2, the complete variable domain is SAVISQKPSRDICQRGTSLTIQCQVDSQVTMMFWYRQQPGQSLTLIATANQGSEATYESGFVIDKFPISRPNLTFSTLTVSNMSPEDSSIYLCSVRQGEGYGYTFGSGTRLTVV.

Of note for this clone: Sequence at one end of the junction differs from germline and may be a read error. The chain couples TRBV4-1 to TRBJ1-1; 8 bases fit TRBD1. CDR1 and CDR2 from the germline V gene are MGHRA and YSYEKL. CDR3 length: 13 amino acids. The CDR3 is CASSLDRDTEAFF. CDR3 in DNA: TGTGCCAGCAGCTTGGACAGGGACACTGAAGCTTTCTTT.

The V and J genes are TRBV7-9 and TRBJ1-4; D is uncertain. Trimming removed 3 bases at V and 3 bases at J, with 5 bases between. The CDR3 has 13 amino acids. Per germline, CDR1 SEHNR and CDR2 FQNEAQ (reference sequence). The CDR3 nucleotides are TGTGCCAGCAGCTTTTCGGCTAATGAAAAACTGTTTTTT. It translates to CASSFSANEKLFF.

V gene TRBV5-6 combines with J gene TRBJ2-1; maybe TRBD2 (5 bases). Trimming stripped 2 bases from V and 9 bases from J, with 15 bases between. Germline V gene data show CDR1 as SGHDT and CDR2 as YYEEEE. The CDR3 extends over 14 amino acids. In nucleotides, the CDR3 is TGTGCCAGCAGCTTAAGGGAGCCCGGACGTGAGCAGTTCTTC. It specifies CASSLREPGREQFF.

The V and J genes are TRBV27 and TRBJ2-3; 9 bases match TRBD2. The CDR3 has 15 residues. Looked up from germline, CDR1 is MNHEY and CDR2 is SMNVEV (reference sequence). V was clipped by 2 bases and J by 6 bases; unmatched bases: 6. CDR3 sequence reads: CASSLHRGLADTQYF. The CDR3 DNA reads as TGTGCCAGCAGTTTACATCGCGGACTAGCGGATACGCAGTATTTT.

The J gene is TRBJ1-1, the V gene TRBV19; 7 positions agree with TRBD1. CDR3 size: 15 residues. Germline CDR1 reads LNHDA; CDR2 reads SQIVND (reference sequence). V lost 2 bases and J lost 0; bases outside the gene matches: 3. The CDR3 region has the DNA TGTGCCAGTAGTATAAGGGGACAGATGAACACTGAAGCTTTCTTT. Amino acids: CASSIRGQMNTEAFF.

The rearrangement joins TRBV19 to TRBJ2-7; D perhaps matches TRBD1 (6 bases). CDR1 and CDR2 (germline): LNHDA, SQIVND (reference sequence). The CDR3 length is 11 residues. V gave up 8 bases and J gave up 5 bases, with 10 bases separating them. The CDR3 sequence is CASSQGNEQYF. The CDR3 coding sequence is TGTGCCAGTTCGCAGGGGAACGAGCAGTACTTC.

This rearrangement joins TRBV11-3 to TRBJ2-3; TRBD2 matches 8 bases. The germline CDR1 and CDR2 sequences are SGHNT and YENEEA. The CDR3 length is 14 residues. J lost 6 bases, V lost 2 bases, and 4 bases had no gene match. CDR3 in DNA: TGTGCCAGCAGCTTAAGCGGCGGGGGGGATACGCAGTATTTT. Protein: CASSLSGGGDTQYF.

The chain couples TRBV5-1 to TRBJ2-1; 10 positions agree with TRBD1. The CDR3 consists of 16 residues. The V gene's germline CDR1 is SGHRS and CDR2 YFSETQ. Unmatched junction bases numbered 6, after V lost 1 base and J lost 5 bases. In nucleotides, the CDR3 is TGCGCCAGCAGCTTGTCCCCCGGGACAGGGGACAATGAGCAGTTCTTC. Its translation: CASSLSPGTGDNEQFF.

The chain employs TRBV9 and TRBJ2-7, with D tentatively TRBD2 (5 bases). The V gene lost 1 base and the J gene lost 0 bases, with 8 bases spanning the gap. CDR1 is SGDLS, CDR2 YYNGEE, per germline. CDR3 length: 14 amino acids. The DNA of the CDR3 is TGTGCCAGCAGCGTAACTGGGAGCTCCTACGAGCAGTACTTC. Its protein product is CASSVTGSSYEQYF.

This chain connects TRBV9 to TRBJ1-2; TRBD1 is a possible D gene (6 bases). With 3 bases removed from V and 0 bases from J, the gap between germline ends came to 15 bases. The germline V gene encodes CDR1 SGDLS and CDR2 YYNGEE. The CDR3 runs to 16 residues. The DNA for the CDR3 is TGTGCCAGCAGCGCCCGGACAGACCATTCTAACTATGGCTACACCTTC. This sequence encodes CASSARTDHSNYGYTF.

For the CDR3, the DNA is TGTGCCAGCAGTTCCGCCACGGGACAGACCTACGAGCAGTACTTC. Protein sequence: CASSSATGQTYEQYF. The V gene is TRBV27, the J gene TRBJ2-7; 7 bases map to TRBD1. Germline V gene lookup returns CDR1 MNHEY and CDR2 SMNVEV (reference sequence). This CDR3 comprises 15 residues. V shed 4 bases and J 2 bases; nucleotides not matched to a gene: 8.

This chain connects TRBV6-5 to TRBJ1-4; D may be TRBD1 (5 bases). The germline V and J ends were trimmed by 5 bases and 1 base, with 8 bases remaining between them. The V gene's germline CDR1 is MNHEY and CDR2 SVGAGI. The CDR3 extends over 14 amino acids. CDR3 loop: CASSRQRTNEKLFF. As DNA, the CDR3 is TGTGCCAGCAGTCGACAGAGAACTAATGAAAAACTGTTTTTT.

The V gene is TRBV4-3, the J gene TRBJ2-3; D perhaps matches TRBD1 (6 bases). CDR1 and CDR2 from the germline V gene are LGHNA and YSLEER. V was trimmed by 3 bases and J by 3 bases, leaving 10 bases between them. This CDR3 region has 14 residues. The DNA for the CDR3 is TGCGCCAGCAGCCAGGGGGCAGGGACAGATACGCAGTATTTT. It codes for CASSQGAGTDTQYF.

The chain uses TRBV6-1 and TRBJ1-1, with 8 bases that match TRBD1. CDR1 is MNHNS, CDR2 SASEGT, per germline. This CDR3 region has 20 residues. V trimming: 3 bases; J trimming: 5 bases; junction bases outside the gene matches: 23. Here the CDR3 DNA reads TGTGCCAGCAGTGACCCGCAGGATGGACAGGGTAGAGTTCGGCAGACTGAAGCTTTCTTT. Translating gives CASSDPQDGQGRVRQTEAFF.

The rearrangement joins TRBV7-2 to TRBJ1-2; D gene ambiguous. Trimming cost V 5 bases and J 4 bases, with 14 bases left between them. The CDR3 spans 14 residues. Germline values: CDR1 SGHTA, CDR2 FQGNSA. CDR3 in DNA: TGTGCCAGCAGCCGACCCGGCGCGGGCTATGGCTACACCTTC. Amino acids: CASSRPGAGYGYTF. The full variable domain, in which reference TRBV7-2 and TRBJ1-2 provide the parts outside the CDR3, is GAGVSQSPSNKVTEKGKDVELRCDPISGHTALYWYRQSLGQGLEFLIYFQGNSAPDKSGLPSDRFSAERTGGSVSTLTIQRTQQEDSAVYLCASSRPGAGYGYTFGSGTRLTVV.

This chain uses TRBV6-1 with TRBJ2-5; D is unclear. Per the germline V gene, CDR1 is MNHNS and CDR2 is SASEGT. The CDR3 is 11 amino acids. The ends were cut back, 7 bases at V and 3 bases at J, with 6 bases in the middle. CDR3 nucleotide sequence: TGTGCCAGCATTATCGAAGAGACCCAGTACTTC. Protein product: CASIIEETQYF.

The genes are TRBV9 and TRBJ1-2; D is perhaps TRBD1 (6 bases). Trimming removed 0 bases at V and 8 bases at J, with 17 bases between. CDR1 is SGDLS and CDR2 is YYNGEE in the germline V gene. The length of the CDR3 is 15 residues. CDR3 DNA: TGTGCCAGCAGCGTAGCCGGGAGGGGGGAAGACGGCTACACCTTC. It yields the protein CASSVAGRGEDGYTF. The variable domain in full, with the rest retrieved from reference TRBV9 and TRBJ1-2, is DSGVTQTPKHLITATGQRVTLRCSPRSGDLSVYWYQQSLDQGLQFLIQYYNGEERAKGNILERFSAQQFPDLHSELNLSSLELGDSALYFCASSVAGRGEDGYTFGSGTRLTVV.

About this clone itself: The sample carries other DNA sequences with the same CDR3. J is TRBJ2-7 and V is TRBV5-1; 9 bases match TRBD1. V was pared by 3 bases and J by 4 bases, with 5 bases of the junction left unmatched. The CDR3 totals 14 residues. Germline CDR1 reads SGHRS; CDR2 reads YFSETQ. As DNA, the CDR3 is TGCGCCAGCAGCTCCCGACAGGGGGGATACGAGCAGTACTTC. Translated, it gives CASSSRQGGYEQYF.

This clone was observed a few times. The V call is TRBV5-1, the J call TRBJ2-3; D is uncertain. Germline lookup yields CDR1 SGHRS and CDR2 YFSETQ. The germline V and J ends were trimmed by 1 base and 2 bases, with 8 bases remaining between them. The CDR3 is 14 residues long. CDR3 sequence reads: CASSLSRNTDTQYF. Written as DNA, the CDR3 is TGCGCCAGCAGCTTGTCCAGAAACACAGATACGCAGTATTTT.

Written as DNA, the CDR3 is TGTGCCAGCAGCCTCAGCGGGGGGGCCGGGGATGAGCAGTTCTTC. Residues: CASSLSGGAGDEQFF. The chain combines TRBV7-3 with TRBJ2-1, with 10 bases that match TRBD2. Losses at the gene ends were 5 bases for V and 8 bases for J; bases not matched to a gene: 9. Germline V gives CDR1 SGHTA, CDR2 FQGTGA. This CDR3 spans 15 amino acids. Complete variable domain (other parts from reference TRBV7-3 and TRBJ2-1): GAGVSQTPSNKVTEKGKYVELRCDPISGHTALYWYRQSLGQGPEFLIYFQGTGAADDSGLPNDRFFAVRPEGSVSTLKIQRTERGDSAVYLCASSLSGGAGDEQFFGPGTRLTVL.

Regarding this clone: One junction end disagrees with the germline gene, perhaps due to a read error. The chain has TRBV7-7 and TRBJ2-7; TRBD1 matches 7 bases. This CDR3 has 14 residues. CDR1 and CDR2 (germline): SSHAT, FNYEAQ (reference sequence). The chain's CDR3 is CASSPTGSPIEQYF. The CDR3 nucleotides are TGTGCTAGCAGCCCGACAGGGTCCCCTATCGAGCAGTACTTC.

This clone has a single count. The V gene is TRBV7-8, the J gene TRBJ1-6; 9 nucleotides match TRBD1. Trimming at V came to 3 bases and at J to 6 bases, leaving 6 bases not matched to a gene. The CDR3 extends over 16 amino acids. CDR1 is SGHVS and CDR2 is FQNEAQ in the germline V gene. The chain's CDR3 is CASSFESGQGNSPLHF. The CDR3 nucleotides are TGTGCCAGCAGCTTTGAGTCGGGACAGGGTAATTCACCCCTCCACTTT. Filled out from reference TRBV7-8 and TRBJ1-6, the complete variable domain reads GAGVSQSPRYKVAKRGQDVALRCDPISGHVSLFWYQQALGQGPEFLTYFQNEAQLDKSGLPSDRFFAERPEGSVSTLKIQRTQQEDSAVYLCASSFESGQGNSPLHFGNGTRLTVT.